This T cell receptor beta chain was documented in a study of cytomegalovirus exposure and HLA in healthy donors (dated 2017 in TCRdb). Broadly, across the study: The 700 or so repertoires of the first cohort and the roughly 110 validation repertoires were produced on the same platform, according to a later analysis. The study aimed to test whether cataloging public T cell receptors could reveal signatures of past pathogen exposure. Besides the first cohort of under 700 subjects, a separate validation cohort made up of roughly 120 different subjects was used. The study combined high-throughput TCR immunosequencing, statistical association of individual TCRs with disease status, and machine learning to predict cytomegalovirus infection status. Study-level results and caveats: A later analysis lacked HLA typing for the validation cohort, so it scored co-occurrence in that cohort across all 120 repertoires. The study listed 150 to 200 TCR beta chains as associated with cytomegalovirus. Most TCR sequences were observed very rarely across donors, whereas some public TCRs were present in many individuals. Three of the identified cytomegalovirus-associated TCR beta chains were confirmed in vitro to be specific for cytomegalovirus antigens. Cytomegalovirus status was reported to be diagnosed by the classifier with high specificity and sensitivity in both the original and validation cohorts. According to the authors, the approach could potentially be generalized to other disease states and immunological phenotypes. In a later analysis, TCRs clustered in the first cohort were found to also tend to co-occur in the 100 to 150 validation repertoires, with 94% of cluster scores above 0.

Library preparation employed the immunoSEQ multiplex PCR assay. The paper's processing steps were these. A statistical classification framework was built for diagnosing cytomegalovirus status from the catalog of TCR beta chain sequences. Held by TCRdb, this immuneACCESS table contains in-frame sequences only and omits some clones. Under half of the omission traces to an unresolved V gene where checked; the cause of the rest is unknown. V, J and clone size reflect that table, while D and trimming were determined from the DNA. The sample includes tens of thousands of clones, with 90% observed a single time. The ten most abundant clones make up about 1% of the sample. The donors belonged to the validation cohort of around 110 subjects, which was separate from the roughly 670-subject first cohort. In this sample, this clone turned up once. Which antigen it targets is not known. Base qualities are missing; no much larger clone stands one base away.

The germline V gene (reference sequence) supplies CDR1 SEHNR and CDR2 FQNEAQ. The CDR3 runs 16 amino acids, cysteine and phenylalanine included. Only the CDR3 DNA stays, 48 bases, in frame from base 1. Relative to germline, V is 7 bases shorter and J is 2 bases shorter, with 17 bases between their ends. This sequence was found in a man aged 18 to 29 in good health and CMV-seronegative. The sample consisted of PBMCs. The chain joins TRBV7-9 to TRBJ2-2; a tentative D match to TRBD1 spans 6 bases. The DNA is TGTGCCAGCATCCTCGGGGCAGGGGCAAACACCGGGGAGCTGTTTTTT. This encodes CASILGAGANTGELFF.